The 4 T cell receptor beta chains in this list originate from one sample, sequenced in a study of OX40 agonist ivuxolimab in advanced cancers. Libraries were constructed by the immunoSEQ multiplex PCR assay. TCRdb obtained this table from immuneACCESS and retained in-frame rearrangements with V and J assigned. These tables miss some clones; where compared with another copy, unresolved V genes account for less than half of the shortfall, and the remainder is unexplained. Within this sample are under 200,000 clones, with 85% to 95% of them counted one time only. Of the sample, about 0.31% is held by the ten largest clones. Sample: CD4+ or CD8+ T cells sorted from blood, taken in a trial of the OX40 agonist ivuxolimab. These receptors all stem from an adult with an advanced solid tumor such as melanoma, head and neck, liver or kidney cancer.

This chain uses TRBV6-1 with TRBJ1-4; 10 bases line up with TRBD1. CDR3 length equals 14 residues. With V trimmed by 6 bases and J by 7 bases, 5 bases remained unmatched. Germline V gives CDR1 MNHNS, CDR2 SASEGT. Written as DNA, the CDR3 is TGTGCCAGCAGGGGACAGGGGTGGGGTGAAAAACTGTTTTTT. Its translation is CASRGQGWGEKLFF.

The J gene is TRBJ1-5, the V gene TRBV5-5; the D gene is possibly TRBD1 (5 bases). Germline CDR1 and CDR2: SGHKS and YYEKEE (reference sequence). This CDR3 is built from 13 residues. The V gene lost 4 bases and the J gene lost 5 bases, with 10 bases spanning the gap. Written as DNA, the CDR3 is TGTGCCAGCAGCCGGCTAGGGGATCAGCCCCAGCATTTT. Translation: CASSRLGDQPQHF.

The chain couples TRBV2 to TRBJ1-3; D is possibly TRBD1 (5 bases). The germline V gene encodes CDR1 SNHLY and CDR2 FYNNEI. Trimming took 5 bases from V and 3 from J, leaving 8 bases between them. The CDR3 loop spans 13 amino acids. The CDR3 DNA is TGTGCCAGCAGTCCAGGGATTGGAAACACCATATATTTT. Translation gives CASSPGIGNTIYF. The full variable domain, rest sourced from reference TRBV2 and TRBJ1-3, is EPEVTQTPSHQVTQMGQEVILRCVPISNHLYFYWYRQILGQKVEFLVSFYNNEISEKSEIFDDQFSVERPDGSNFTLKIRSTKLEDSAMYFCASSPGIGNTIYFGEGSWLTVV.

This chain uses TRBV6-5 with TRBJ1-1; 7 bases agree with TRBD1. Germline values: CDR1 MNHEY, CDR2 SVGAGI. The CDR3 contains 14 residues. The V gene end was trimmed by 0 bases and the J gene end by 6 bases; junction bases not matched to a gene: 4. CDR3 nucleotides: TGTGCCAGCAGTTACTCTCCCGGACAGGCTGAAGCTTTCTTT. This encodes CASSYSPGQAEAFF.